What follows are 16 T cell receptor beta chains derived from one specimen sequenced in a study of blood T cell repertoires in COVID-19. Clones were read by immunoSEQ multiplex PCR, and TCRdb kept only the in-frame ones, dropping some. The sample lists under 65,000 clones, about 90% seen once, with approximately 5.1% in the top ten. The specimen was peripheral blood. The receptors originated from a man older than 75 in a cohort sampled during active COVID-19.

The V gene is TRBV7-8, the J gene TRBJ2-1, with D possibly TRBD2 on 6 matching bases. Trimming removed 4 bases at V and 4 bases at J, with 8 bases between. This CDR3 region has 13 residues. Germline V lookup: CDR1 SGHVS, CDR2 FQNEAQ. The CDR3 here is CASSSGLYNEQFF. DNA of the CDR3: TGTGCCAGCAGCTCGGGACTGTACAATGAGCAGTTCTTC. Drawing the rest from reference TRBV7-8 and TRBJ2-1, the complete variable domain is GAGVSQSPRYKVAKRGQDVALRCDPISGHVSLFWYQQALGQGPEFLTYFQNEAQLDKSGLPSDRFFAERPEGSVSTLKIQRTQQEDSAVYLCASSSGLYNEQFFGPGTRLTVL.

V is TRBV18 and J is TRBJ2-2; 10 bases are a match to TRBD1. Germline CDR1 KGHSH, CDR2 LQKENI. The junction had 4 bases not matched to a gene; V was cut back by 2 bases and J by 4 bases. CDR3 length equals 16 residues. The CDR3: CASSPAGQGITGELFF. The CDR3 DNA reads TGTGCCAGCTCACCAGCGGGACAGGGGATCACCGGGGAGCTGTTTTTT.

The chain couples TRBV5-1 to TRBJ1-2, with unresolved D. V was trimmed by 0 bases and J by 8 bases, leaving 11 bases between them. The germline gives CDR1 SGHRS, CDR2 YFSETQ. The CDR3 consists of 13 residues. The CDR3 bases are TGCGCCAGCAGCTTGGACAGATCGACGGGCTACACCTTC. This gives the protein CASSLDRSTGYTF. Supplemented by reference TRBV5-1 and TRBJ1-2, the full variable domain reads KAGVTQTPRYLIKTRGQQVTLSCSPISGHRSVSWYQQTPGQGLQFLFEYFSETQRNKGNFPGRFSGRQFSNSRSEMNVSTLELGDSALYLCASSLDRSTGYTFGSGTRLTVV.

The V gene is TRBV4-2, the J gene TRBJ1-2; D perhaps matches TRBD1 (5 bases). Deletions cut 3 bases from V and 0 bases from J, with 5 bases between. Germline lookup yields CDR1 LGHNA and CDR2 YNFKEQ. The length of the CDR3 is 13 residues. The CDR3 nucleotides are TGTGCCAGCAGCCAGACAGCTAACTATGGCTACACCTTC. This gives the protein CASSQTANYGYTF.

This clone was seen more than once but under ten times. CDR3: CASSLAGTGGEGYTF. The CDR3 bases are TGCGCCAGCAGCTTGGCCGGGACAGGGGGCGAGGGCTACACCTTC. The chain employs TRBV5-1 and TRBJ1-2, with 12 bases lining up with TRBD1. With V trimmed by 0 bases and J by 8 bases, 5 bases remained unmatched. The germline CDR1 and CDR2 sequences are SGHRS and YFSETQ. The CDR3 is 15 amino acids.

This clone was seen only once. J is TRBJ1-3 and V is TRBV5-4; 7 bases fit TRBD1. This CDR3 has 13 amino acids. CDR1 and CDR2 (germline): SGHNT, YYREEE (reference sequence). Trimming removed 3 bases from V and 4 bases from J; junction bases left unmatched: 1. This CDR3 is CASSSQGGNTIYF. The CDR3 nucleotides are TGTGCCAGCAGCTCACAGGGGGGAAACACCATATATTTT. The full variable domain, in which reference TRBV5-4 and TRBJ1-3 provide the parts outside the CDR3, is ETGVTQSPTHLIKTRGQQVTLRCSSQSGHNTVSWYQQALGQGPQFIFQYYREEENGRGNFPPRFSGLQFPNYSSELNVNALELDDSALYLCASSSQGGNTIYFGEGSWLTVV.

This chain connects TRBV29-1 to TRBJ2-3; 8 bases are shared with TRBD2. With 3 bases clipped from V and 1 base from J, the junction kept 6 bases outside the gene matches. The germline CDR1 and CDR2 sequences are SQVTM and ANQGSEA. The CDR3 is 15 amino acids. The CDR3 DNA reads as TGCAGCGTTGACGGCACAGCGGGGGGCACAGATACGCAGTATTTT. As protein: CSVDGTAGGTDTQYF.

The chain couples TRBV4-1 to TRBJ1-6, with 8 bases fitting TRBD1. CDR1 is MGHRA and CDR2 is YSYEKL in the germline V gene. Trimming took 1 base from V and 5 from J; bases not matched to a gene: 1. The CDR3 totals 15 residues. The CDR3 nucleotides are TGCGCCAGCAGCCAAGCAGGGGGCGATAATTCACCCCTCCACTTT. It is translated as CASSQAGGDNSPLHF.

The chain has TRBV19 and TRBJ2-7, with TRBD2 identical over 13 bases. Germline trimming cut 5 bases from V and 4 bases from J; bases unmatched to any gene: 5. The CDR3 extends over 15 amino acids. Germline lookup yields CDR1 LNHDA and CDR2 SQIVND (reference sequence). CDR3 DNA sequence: TGTGCCAGTAGTCCCCGGACTAGCGGGGGATACGAGCAGTACTTC. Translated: CASSPRTSGGYEQYF.

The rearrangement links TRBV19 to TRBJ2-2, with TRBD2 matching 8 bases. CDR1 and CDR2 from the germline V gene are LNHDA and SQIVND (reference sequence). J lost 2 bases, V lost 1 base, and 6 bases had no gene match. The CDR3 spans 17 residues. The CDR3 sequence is CASSIGRLAGNTGELFF. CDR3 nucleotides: TGTGCCAGTAGTATAGGAAGGCTAGCGGGTAACACCGGGGAGCTGTTTTTT.

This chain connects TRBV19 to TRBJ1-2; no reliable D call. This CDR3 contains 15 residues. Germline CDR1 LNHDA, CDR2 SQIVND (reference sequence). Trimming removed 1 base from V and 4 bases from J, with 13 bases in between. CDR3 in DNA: TGTGCCAGTAGTATAGTCGGGAGGTTGAGCTATGGCTACACCTTC. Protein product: CASSIVGRLSYGYTF.

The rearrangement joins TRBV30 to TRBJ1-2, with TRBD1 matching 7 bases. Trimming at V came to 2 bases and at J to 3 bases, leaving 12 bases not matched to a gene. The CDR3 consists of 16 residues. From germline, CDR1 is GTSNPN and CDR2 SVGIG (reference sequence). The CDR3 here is CAWSFTNRGYDYGYTF. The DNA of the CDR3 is TGTGCCTGGAGTTTTACTAACAGGGGATACGACTATGGCTACACCTTC. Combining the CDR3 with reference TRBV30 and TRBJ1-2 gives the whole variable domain SQTIHQWPATLVQPVGSPLSLECTVEGTSNPNLYWYRQAAGRGLQLLFYSVGIGQISSEVPQNLSASRPQDRQFILSSKKLLLSDSGFYLCAWSFTNRGYDYGYTFGSGTRLTVV.

The CDR3 protein is CASSQNSPSRSNTEAFF. The CDR3 DNA is TGTGCCAGCAGCCAAAACAGCCCCTCCAGGTCGAACACTGAAGCTTTCTTT. J is TRBJ1-1 and V is TRBV3-1 (or the pseudogene TRBV3-2), with D unresolved. This CDR3 has 17 amino acids. In germline, CDR1 is LGHDT, CDR2 YNNKEL (reference sequence). The germline V and J ends were trimmed by 2 bases and 1 base, with 17 bases remaining between them.

The CDR3 DNA reads TGCGCCAGCAGTGACAGTTTGGGACAGAGCTTCCACGAGCAGTACTTC. Its translation: CASSDSLGQSFHEQYF. The genes are TRBV10-1 and TRBJ2-7, with 7 bases matching TRBD1. The CDR3 consists of 16 residues. The germline gives CDR1 WNHNN, CDR2 SYGVQD (reference sequence). V lost 3 bases to trimming and J lost 5 bases; unmatched junction nucleotides: 13.

The CDR3 DNA follows: TGCGCCAGCAGCTCGGGGGATAGCACAGATACGCAGTATTTT. It codes for CASSSGDSTDTQYF. This chain uses TRBV5-1 with TRBJ2-3; a weak D match, TRBD2 (6 bases). CDR3 length: 14 residues. Germline CDR1 reads SGHRS; CDR2 reads YFSETQ. Trimming pared 3 bases from V and 0 bases from J, leaving 8 bases between.

CDR3 DNA: TGTGCCAGCAGTTACTCGAGCGGGGGGGCCGCCGGGGAGCTGTTTTTT. Translated, it gives CASSYSSGGAAGELFF. V and J are TRBV6-2 or TRBV6-3 and TRBJ2-2; TRBD2 aligns across 10 bases. CDR3 length: 16 amino acids. Germline trimming cut 0 bases from V and 6 bases from J; bases unmatched to any gene: 4. The germline V gene has CDR1 MNHEY and CDR2 SVGEGT.